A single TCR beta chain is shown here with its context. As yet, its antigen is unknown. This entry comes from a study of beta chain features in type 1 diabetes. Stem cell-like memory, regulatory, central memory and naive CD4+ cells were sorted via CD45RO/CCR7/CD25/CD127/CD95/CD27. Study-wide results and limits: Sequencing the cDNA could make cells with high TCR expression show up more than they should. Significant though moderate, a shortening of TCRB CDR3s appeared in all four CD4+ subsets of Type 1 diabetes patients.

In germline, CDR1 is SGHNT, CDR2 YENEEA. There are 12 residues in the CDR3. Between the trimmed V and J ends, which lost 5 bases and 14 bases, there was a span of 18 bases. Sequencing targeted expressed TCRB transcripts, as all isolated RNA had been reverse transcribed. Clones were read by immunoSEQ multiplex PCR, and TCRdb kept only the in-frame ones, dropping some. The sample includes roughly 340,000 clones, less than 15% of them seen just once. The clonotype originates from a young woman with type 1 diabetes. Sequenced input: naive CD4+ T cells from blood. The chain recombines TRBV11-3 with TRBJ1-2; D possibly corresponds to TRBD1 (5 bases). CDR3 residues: CASSGGAIAETF. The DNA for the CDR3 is TGTGCCAGCAGCGGCGGGGCCATAGCGGAAACCTTC.